This T cell receptor beta chain derives from a study of Graves' ophthalmopathy and Graves' hyperthyroidism. Only newly diagnosed hyperthyroidism patients aged 18 to 65, with under 2 months' duration, were enrolled. Sampling approximately 10 ml of fresh peripheral blood provided the PBMCs. This clonotype was detected ten times or more. The authors amplified TCR beta CDR3 regions from RNA transcripts. Second-round multiplex PCR came after a first-round RT-PCR that employed HTBI primers. One entry per CDR3 protein, called by TCRdb with MiXCR from the multiplex PCR reads. Of 400,000 to 500,000 distinct CDR3 sequences in the sample, over 20% were seen once. CDR1 and CDR2 from the germline V gene are PRHDT and FYEKMQ (reference sequence). Trimming pared 3 bases from V and 9 bases from J, leaving 15 bases between. The CDR3 consists of 13 residues.

The material sequenced was peripheral blood. The TCR sequence derives from a woman aged 18 to 35 with stable Graves' hyperthyroidism. The chain combines TRBV13 with TRBJ2-7; TRBD2 is a possible D gene (5 bases). The CDR3 spells CASSLASGEAQYF. The CDR3 nucleotides read TGTGCCAGCAGCTTGGCAAGCGGCGAGGCGCAGTACTTC. Drawing the rest from reference TRBV13 and TRBJ2-7, the complete variable domain is AAGVIQSPRHLIKEKRETATLKCYPIPRHDTVYWYQQGPGQDPQFLISFYEKMQSDKGSIPDRFSAQQFSDYHSELNMSSLELGDSALYFCASSLASGEAQYFGPGTRLTVT.